The present entry profiles one TCR beta chain with its context. Its target is not known. This sample was taken from a study of CD8 T cells in Susac syndrome. Overall study context: Intravenous immunoglobulin alone or corticosteroids were being given to patients with Susac syndrome at blood draw, unless they were therapy-naive.

Study-level findings and limits: It was in TEMRA cells and active patients that Susac CD8+ clonal expansion peaked.

CDR1 is LGHNA, CDR2 YNFKEQ, per germline. V was pared by 0 bases and J by 5 bases, with 9 bases of the junction left unmatched. CDR3 size: 18 residues. A quantity of about 0.45 to 1 ug RNA underwent reverse transcription using random hexamers. The method of amplification for TCR beta CDR3 was immunoSEQ multiplex PCR, covering 54 Vbeta and 13 Jbeta. From the immunoSEQ multiplex PCR reads, TCRdb called clonotypes with MiXCR, one entry per CDR3 protein. This table holds about 130,000 distinct CDR3 sequences, just under 95% found once. V and J are TRBV4-2 and TRBJ2-2; the match to TRBD2 covers 10 bases. This receptor was identified in a human donor with Susac syndrome. The source material was CD8+ T cells from PBMCs. The CDR3 nucleotides are TGTGCCAGCAGCCAAGATGGCCTAGCGGGAGTTGAAACCGGGGAGCTGTTTTTT. Translation: CASSQDGLAGVETGELFF.